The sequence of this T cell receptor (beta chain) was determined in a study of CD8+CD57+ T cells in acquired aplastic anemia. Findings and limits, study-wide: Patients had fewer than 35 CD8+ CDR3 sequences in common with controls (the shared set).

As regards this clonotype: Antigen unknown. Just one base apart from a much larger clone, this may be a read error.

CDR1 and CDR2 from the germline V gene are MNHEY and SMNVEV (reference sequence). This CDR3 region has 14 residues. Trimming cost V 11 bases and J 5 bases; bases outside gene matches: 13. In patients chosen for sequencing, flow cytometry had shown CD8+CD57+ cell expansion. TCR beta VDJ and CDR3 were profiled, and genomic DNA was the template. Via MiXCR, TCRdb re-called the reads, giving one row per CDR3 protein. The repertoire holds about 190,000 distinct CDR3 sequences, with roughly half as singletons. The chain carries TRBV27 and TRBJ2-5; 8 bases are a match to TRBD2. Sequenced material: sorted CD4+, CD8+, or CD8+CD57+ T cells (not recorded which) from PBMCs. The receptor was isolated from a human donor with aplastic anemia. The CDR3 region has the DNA TGTGCCGGCGCCGGACTAGCTGTTGGGGAGACCCAGTACTTC. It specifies CAGAGLAVGETQYF.